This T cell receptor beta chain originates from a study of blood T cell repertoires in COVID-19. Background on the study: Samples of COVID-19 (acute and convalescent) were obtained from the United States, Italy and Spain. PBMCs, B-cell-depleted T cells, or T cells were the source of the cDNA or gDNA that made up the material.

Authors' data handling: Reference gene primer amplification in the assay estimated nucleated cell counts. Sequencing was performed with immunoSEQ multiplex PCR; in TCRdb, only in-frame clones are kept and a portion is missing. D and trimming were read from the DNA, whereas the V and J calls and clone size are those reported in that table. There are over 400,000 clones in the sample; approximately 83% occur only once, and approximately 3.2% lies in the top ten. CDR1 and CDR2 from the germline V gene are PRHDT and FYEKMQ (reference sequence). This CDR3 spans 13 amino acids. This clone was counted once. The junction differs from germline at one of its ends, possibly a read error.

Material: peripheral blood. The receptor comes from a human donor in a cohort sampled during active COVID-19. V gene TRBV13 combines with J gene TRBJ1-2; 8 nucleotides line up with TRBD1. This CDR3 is CAGRQQGGYGYTF. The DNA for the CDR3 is TGTGCCGGCAGGCAACAGGGGGGCTATGGCTACACCTTC.